This TCR beta chain was captured in a study of T-cell reconstitution after alpha-beta-depleted transplantation in children. Points from the study as a whole: Several hundred rapidly expanded clones from non-depleted graft cells reportedly supplied alpha-beta T cells about two months post-transplant. Counts and diversity of T cells one year after transplant came mostly from newly produced T cells.

The germline V and J ends were trimmed by 8 bases and 0 bases, with 11 bases remaining between them. The germline CDR1 and CDR2 sequences are DFQATT and SNEGSKA (reference sequence). The CDR3 spans 13 residues. This clonotype appeared a few times. The antigen is undetermined. TCRbeta library preparation incorporated unique molecular identifiers. TCRdb re-called the PCR reads through MiXCR, storing one row per CDR3 protein. Of 600,000 or so distinct CDR3 sequences in the sample, 23% are singletons; the top ten hold 12% to 15%. This specimen consisted of PBMCs, mostly from graft donor cells, obtained 360 days after TCRalphabeta/CD19-depleted stem cell transplant. The sequence came from a boy younger than two who had a stem cell transplant for acute myeloid leukemia, so the T cells may come from the graft donor. J is TRBJ2-1 and V is TRBV20-1, with unresolved D. CDR3 region: CSIHENSYNEQFF. The CDR3 coding sequence is TGCAGTATACACGAAAACTCCTACAATGAGCAGTTCTTC.